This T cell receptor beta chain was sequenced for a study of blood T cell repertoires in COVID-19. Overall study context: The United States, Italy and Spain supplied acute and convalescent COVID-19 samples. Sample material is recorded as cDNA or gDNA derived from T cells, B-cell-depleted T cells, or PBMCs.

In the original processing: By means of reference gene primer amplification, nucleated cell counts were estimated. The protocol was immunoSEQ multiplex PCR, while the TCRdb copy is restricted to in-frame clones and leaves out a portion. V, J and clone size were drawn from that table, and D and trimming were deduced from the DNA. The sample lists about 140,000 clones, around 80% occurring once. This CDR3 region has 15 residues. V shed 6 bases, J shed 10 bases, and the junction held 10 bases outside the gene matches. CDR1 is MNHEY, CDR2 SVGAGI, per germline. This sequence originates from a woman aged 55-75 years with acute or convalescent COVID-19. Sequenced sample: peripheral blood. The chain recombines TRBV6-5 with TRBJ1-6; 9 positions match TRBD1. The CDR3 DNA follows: TGTGCCAGCAGCCGGGGACAGGGTTTTTACTCACCCCTCCACTTT. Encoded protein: CASSRGQGFYSPLHF.